Sequencing of this T cell receptor beta chain was carried out in a study of blood T cell repertoires in COVID-19. Study details: Samples taken during acute and convalescent COVID-19 were collected in the United States, Italy and Spain. The cDNA or gDNA used as material had been derived from T cells, B-cell-depleted T cells, or PBMCs.

In the source study's methods: Estimation of nucleated cell counts was performed using reference gene primer amplification. Here immunoSEQ multiplex PCR was the method, and the copy in TCRdb shows in-frame clones only, minus some. That table is the source of V, J and clone size, and D and trimming were worked out from the DNA. The data hold under 65,000 clones, with roughly 90% observed a single time. Trimming removed 3 bases from V and 5 bases from J, with 16 bases in between. The CDR3 consists of 15 residues. In germline, CDR1 is KGHSH, CDR2 LQKENI. The origin of this receptor is a man aged 80 or over with acute or convalescent COVID-19. This sequence joins TRBV18 and TRBJ2-5; no clear D. Sequencing used peripheral blood. CDR3 nucleotides: TGTGCCAGCTCACCTATTGCCGGGTCCCAGGAGACCCAGTACTTC. Protein product: CASSPIAGSQETQYF.